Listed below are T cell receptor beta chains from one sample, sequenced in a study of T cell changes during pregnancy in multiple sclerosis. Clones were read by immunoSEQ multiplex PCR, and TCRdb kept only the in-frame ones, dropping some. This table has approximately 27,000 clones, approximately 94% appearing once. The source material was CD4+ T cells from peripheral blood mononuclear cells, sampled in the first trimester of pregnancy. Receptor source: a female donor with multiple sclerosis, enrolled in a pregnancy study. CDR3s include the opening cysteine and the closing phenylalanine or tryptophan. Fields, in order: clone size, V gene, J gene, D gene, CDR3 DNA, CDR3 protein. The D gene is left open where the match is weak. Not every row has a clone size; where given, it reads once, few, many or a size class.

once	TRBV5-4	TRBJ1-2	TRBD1	TGTGCCAGCAGCATAAGAGACAGGGCCAACTATGGCTACACCTTC	CASSIRDRANYGYTF
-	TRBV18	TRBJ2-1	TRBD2	TGTGCCAGCTCACCAGTCACCCGGCTACCGGGACTAGCGGACAATGAGCAGTTCTTC	CASSPVTRLPGLADNEQFF
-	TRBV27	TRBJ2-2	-	TGTGCCAGCAGGACGGGGTGGGGAACCGGGGAGCTGTTTTTT	CASRTGWGTGELFF
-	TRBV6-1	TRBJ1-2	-	TGTGCCAGCTGTGACAGGCCCAGCTATGGCTACACCTTC	CASCDRPSYGYTF
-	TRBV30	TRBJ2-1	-	TGTGCCTGGAGTCGCGGGGCCTCCTACAATGAGCAGTTCTTC	CAWSRGASYNEQFF
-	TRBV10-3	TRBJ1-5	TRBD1	TGTGCCAACGGACAGGGGGCGCGGCAGCCCCAGCATTTT	CANGQGARQPQHF
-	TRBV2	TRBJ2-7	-	TGTGCCAGCACCCTCCGGTCCAGGACGGGGGAGCAGTACTTC	CASTLRSRTGEQYF
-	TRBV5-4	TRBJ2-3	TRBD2	TGTGCCAGCAGAACTGACCCCGGGGGGGGCACAGATACGCAGTATTTT	CASRTDPGGGTDTQYF
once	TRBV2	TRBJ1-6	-	TGTGCCAGCAGTGATTTACGGGGGGCTTCACCCCTCCACTTT	CASSDLRGASPLHF
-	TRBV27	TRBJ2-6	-	TGTGCCACCCCTTCGTCTGTGAAGGGGATAAACTCTGGGGCCAACGTCCTGACTTTC	CATPSSVKGINSGANVLTF
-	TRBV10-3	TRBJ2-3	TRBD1	TGTGCCATCAGCCCTCAGGGGGTTAGCACAGATACGCAGTATTTT	CAISPQGVSTDTQYF
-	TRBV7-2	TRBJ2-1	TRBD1	TGTGCCACCGGACAGGGACGAACCTACAATGAGCAGTTCTTC	CATGQGRTYNEQFF
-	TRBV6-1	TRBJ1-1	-	TGTGCCAGCGGGGGGGGGCCGAGGGATAGCACTGAAGCTTTCTTT	CASGGGPRDSTEAFF
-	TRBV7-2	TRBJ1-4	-	TGTGCCAGCAGCGCCTCCAGGGATGAAAAACTGTTTTTT	CASSASRDEKLFF
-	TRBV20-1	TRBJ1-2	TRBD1	TGCAGTGCTAGCAGGGGGGAAGGCTACACCTTC	CSASRGEGYTF
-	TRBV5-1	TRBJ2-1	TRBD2	TGCGCCAGCAGGCCACTAGCGGGGGGCCGCCCTGGGAATGAGCAGTTCTTC	CASRPLAGGRPGNEQFF
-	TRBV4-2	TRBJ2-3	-	TGTGCCAGCAGCCAAGAGGGACTAGGGACAGGGAGGTTGTTGGATACGCAGTATTTT	CASSQEGLGTGRLLDTQYF
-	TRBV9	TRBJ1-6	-	TGTGCCAGCAGCCCATTGGGCAGCTCCTATAATTCACCCCTCCACTTT	CASSPLGSSYNSPLHF
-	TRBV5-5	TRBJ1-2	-	TGTGCCAGCAGTATGGCAGGGGTCTATGGCTACACCTTC	CASSMAGVYGYTF
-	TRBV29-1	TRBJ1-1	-	TGCAGCGTTGTGACACAGAACACTGAAGCTTTCTTT	CSVVTQNTEAFF
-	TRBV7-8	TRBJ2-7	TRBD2	TGTGCCAGCAGCCAACCTCCCCTTGGGCGGGGGACCTACGAGCAGTACTTC	CASSQPPLGRGTYEQYF
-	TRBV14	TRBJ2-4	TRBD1	TGTGCCAGCAGCCAAGATCCGGGGGACAGGGGGACCCTAGCCAAAAACATTCAGTACTTC	CASSQDPGDRGTLAKNIQYF
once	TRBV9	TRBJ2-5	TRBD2	TGTGCCAGCAGCAGGGGGACTAGCGGGGGAGAGACCCAGTACTTC	CASSRGTSGGETQYF
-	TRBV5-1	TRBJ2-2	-	TGCGCCAGCAGCATGGGGGTAGCGGCGAACACCGGGGAGCTGTTTTTT	CASSMGVAANTGELFF
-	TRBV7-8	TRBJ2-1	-	TGTGCCAGCAGCTTAGCCCCGGCGGCCTACAATGAGCAGTTCTTC	CASSLAPAAYNEQFF
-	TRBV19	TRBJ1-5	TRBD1	TGTGCCAGTAGTCCCTCGACAGGGAATTATCAGCCCCAGCATTTT	CASSPSTGNYQPQHF
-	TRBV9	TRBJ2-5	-	TGTGCCAGCAGCGAGCGACAGCTTCAAGAGACCCAGTACTTC	CASSERQLQETQYF
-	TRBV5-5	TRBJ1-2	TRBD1	TGTGCCAGCAGCTTTGCAGGACAGGAGTCGTATGGCTACACCTTC	CASSFAGQESYGYTF
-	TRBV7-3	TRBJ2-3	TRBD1	TGTGCCAGCAGCTCCCGACAGGGGGCTGATACGCAGTATTTT	CASSSRQGADTQYF
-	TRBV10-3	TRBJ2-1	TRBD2	TGTGCCATCAGTGATTTTCGGGAGGGCTACAATGAGCAGTTCTTC	CAISDFREGYNEQFF
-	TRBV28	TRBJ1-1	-	TGTGCCAGCACCCAACAGATGAACACTGAAGCTTTCTTT	CASTQQMNTEAFF